The 2 T cell receptor beta chains below all came from one sample that was sequenced in a study of blood T cell repertoires in COVID-19. Sequencing used immunoSEQ multiplex PCR; TCRdb keeps in-frame clones, though not all of them. The data contain under 200,000 clones, roughly 86% of them singletons. Sequencing input: peripheral blood. Receptors were obtained from a man between 18 and 29 years old with acute or convalescent COVID-19.

This clone was detected once. This chain uses TRBV5-1 with TRBJ1-2; D possibly corresponds to TRBD1 (6 bases). Trimming left V 3 bases short and J 0 bases short, with 9 bases between. The CDR3 consists of 14 residues. Germline CDR1 and CDR2: SGHRS and YFSETQ. CDR3 loop: CASSYRDPNYGYTF. As DNA, the CDR3 is TGCGCCAGCAGCTACAGGGACCCTAACTATGGCTACACCTTC.

This clone was observed once. This sequence joins TRBV29-1 and TRBJ2-5; weak D call: TRBD1 (6 bases). CDR1 and CDR2 from the germline V gene are SQVTM and ANQGSEA. Trimming left V 7 bases short and J 5 bases short, with 17 bases between. The CDR3 spans 13 residues. In nucleotides, the CDR3 is TGCAGCGGGGGGCGCTCCACCCGGGAGACCCAGTACTTC. Protein product: CSGGRSTRETQYF.